This T cell receptor (beta chain) emerged from a study of T cell changes during pregnancy in multiple sclerosis (dated by TCRdb to the late 2010s). About the investigation overall: The study looked at changes in the T cell repertoire across pregnancy in women with multiple sclerosis.

CDR1 and CDR2 (LNHDA, SQIVND) derive from the germline V gene (reference sequence). The CDR3, cysteine through phenylalanine, is 12 amino acids long. Kept here is only the CDR3 DNA, which spans 36 bases and is read in frame from base 1. Trimming accounts for 5 bases at V and 4 bases at J, while the number of junction bases matched to no gene is 1. The receptor library was made with the immunoSEQ multiplex PCR assay. TCRdb's version of the immuneACCESS table is confined to in-frame rearrangements and falls short of the full clone set. An unresolved V gene accounts for under half of the shortfall where checked; the remainder is of unknown origin. Across this sample there are fewer than 75,000 clones, with approximately 92% seen only once. The ten largest clones take up 2% to 2.5% of the sample. Note on this clone: No cognate antigen has been identified for it. The record has no base qualities; no much larger clone is one base away.

Sequenced material: peripheral blood, taken in the first trimester of pregnancy. The chain is encoded by TRBV19 joined to TRBJ1-2; TRBD1 fits 7 bases in the junction. The clonotype was recovered from a female donor with multiple sclerosis, enrolled in a pregnancy study. The nucleotides read TGTGCCAGTAGTTACAGGGGCTATGGCTACACCTTC. Its translation reads: CASSYRGYGYTF.